Following are 13 T cell receptor beta chains from one sample sequenced in a study of CD8+ T cells in alopecia areata. It was cDNA, reverse transcribed from extracted RNA, that served as the sequencing template. Only in-frame clones appear in the TCRdb table, and some are missing; sequencing was by immunoSEQ multiplex PCR. Of under 250,000 clones listed, 50% to 60% were seen once; the top ten hold 0.45%. Here the sequenced sample was CD4+ T cells sorted from blood, taken at week 0. The receptors stem from a human donor with alopecia areata.

The chain joins TRBV5-4 to TRBJ2-5; D is uncertain. CDR1 is SGHNT, CDR2 YYREEE, per germline (reference sequence). The CDR3 runs 15 residues. V dropped 1 base and J dropped 5 bases, with 15 bases sitting between them. CDR3 sequence: CASSLSLVVGETQYF. CDR3 nucleotide sequence: TGTGCCAGCAGCTTGTCGTTAGTTGTGGGGGAGACCCAGTACTTC.

The chain has TRBV29-1 and TRBJ2-7; 7 nucleotides match TRBD1. This CDR3 is built from 14 residues. Trimming removed 1 base from V and 1 base from J; junction bases left unmatched: 4. CDR1 is SQVTM, CDR2 ANQGSEA, per germline. CDR3 residues: CSVEVGTVSYEQYF. The CDR3 DNA sequence: TGCAGCGTTGAAGTGGGGACAGTTTCCTACGAGCAGTACTTC.

The table lists this clone with a few counts. V is TRBV19 and J is TRBJ1-5; tentatively, D is TRBD1 (5 bases). Germline V gene sequence: CDR1 LNHDA, CDR2 SQIVND (reference sequence). CDR3 length: 15 residues. Trimming shortened V by 3 bases and J by 2 bases, and 11 bases separated the two germline ends. Written as DNA, the CDR3 is TGTGCCAGTAGTATTCCCGGACATGGCAATCAGCCCCAGCATTTT. The encoded protein is CASSIPGHGNQPQHF.

The V and J genes are TRBV29-1 and TRBJ2-7; the D is unclear. This CDR3 region has 13 residues. Trimming took off 1 base at V and 0 bases at J, with 7 bases between the two ends. Germline V gene data show CDR1 as SQVTM and CDR2 as ANQGSEA. The CDR3 reads CSVEGFHSYEQYF. The CDR3 DNA reads as TGCAGCGTTGAAGGGTTCCACTCCTACGAGCAGTACTTC.

V and J are TRBV20-1 and TRBJ1-2; D ambiguous. Looked up from germline, CDR1 is DFQATT and CDR2 is SNEGSKA (reference sequence). The CDR3 is 11 residues long. V dropped 3 bases and J dropped 6 bases, with 8 bases sitting between them. Here the CDR3 DNA reads TGCAGTGCTAGTCTCACGGATGGCTACACCTTC. Its protein product is CSASLTDGYTF.

CDR3 loop: CASSPVGGPGDTQYF. In DNA form, the CDR3 reads TGTGCCAGCAGCCCCGTCGGGGGTCCGGGAGATACGCAGTATTTT. V is TRBV7-7 and J is TRBJ2-3, with TRBD2 as a possible D gene (6 bases). With 5 bases removed from V and 5 bases from J, the gap between germline ends came to 17 bases. CDR1 is SSHAT, CDR2 FNYEAQ, per germline (reference sequence). The CDR3 loop spans 15 amino acids.

The chain carries TRBV4-2 and TRBJ2-2, with TRBD2 matching 10 bases. The germline CDR1 and CDR2 sequences are LGHNA and YNFKEQ. V was pared by 0 bases and J by 6 bases, with 10 bases of the junction left unmatched. The CDR3 extends over 18 amino acids. In DNA form, the CDR3 reads TGTGCCAGCAGCCAAGAGGGATTAGCGGGAGGAATTCCCGGGGAGCTGTTTTTT. Translation gives CASSQEGLAGGIPGELFF.

This chain connects TRBV2 to TRBJ1-5; D uncertain. Per the germline V gene, CDR1 is SNHLY and CDR2 is FYNNEI. The CDR3 is 11 residues long. Trimming shortened V by 0 bases and J by 15 bases, and 9 bases separated the two germline ends. The chain's CDR3 is CASSEAVTLHF. The CDR3, as DNA: TGTGCCAGCAGTGAAGCTGTGACACTGCATTTT.

The rearrangement uses TRBV15 and TRBJ2-4; 10 bases fit TRBD1. CDR1 is LNHNV and CDR2 is YYDKDF in the germline V gene (reference sequence). This CDR3 region has 15 residues. V dropped 6 bases and J dropped 8; count of bases not matched to a gene: 10. CDR3 in DNA: TGTGCCACCAGTCCGGGGGGACAGGGGAGAGACATTCAGTACTTC. Translated, it gives CATSPGGQGRDIQYF.

J is TRBJ2-7 and V is TRBV5-1; 10 positions match TRBD1. Germline-derived CDR1 and CDR2 are SGHRS and YFSETQ. Germline trimming cut 5 bases from V and 2 bases from J; bases unmatched to any gene: 10. This CDR3 spans 16 amino acids. CDR3 nucleotides: TGCGCCAGCAGGAAACTCGCCGGGACAGGGGCCTACGAGCAGTACTTC. Translation gives CASRKLAGTGAYEQYF.

The J gene is TRBJ2-1, the V gene TRBV7-3, with 7 positions matching TRBD1. With 5 bases clipped from V and 3 bases from J, the junction kept 4 bases outside the gene matches. The CDR3 spans 14 residues. The germline gives CDR1 SGHTA, CDR2 FQGTGA. CDR3 in DNA: TGTGCCAGCAGCGTCGACAGGGACTACAATGAGCAGTTCTTC. This codes for CASSVDRDYNEQFF.

The chain links TRBV4-2 to TRBJ1-2, with D possibly matching TRBD1 (6 bases). Germline V gene data show CDR1 as LGHNA and CDR2 as YNFKEQ. V lost 0 bases and J 8 bases, leaving 19 bases between the germline ends. The CDR3 runs 16 residues. CDR3 nucleotide sequence: TGTGCCAGCAGCCAAGATCTAACAGGGACGAGCAGGGGCTACACCTTC. Its translation: CASSQDLTGTSRGYTF.

The V call is TRBV11-3, the J call TRBJ2-1; D ambiguous. CDR1 and CDR2 (germline): SGHNT, YENEEA. CDR3 length: 13 residues. V was clipped by 2 bases and J by 3 bases, with 5 bases between them. The CDR3 DNA reads as TGTGCCAGCAGCTTAAACAGCTACAATGAGCAGTTCTTC. Translated: CASSLNSYNEQFF.